The next 20 T cell receptor beta chains were all read from a single sample in a study of metastatic and nonmetastatic thyroid tumors. Before thyroid surgery, none of the patients had received any treatment. MiXCR re-clonotyped the PCR reads for TCRdb. The sample lists under 95,000 clones, about 13% occurring once. Sample: blood. The receptors were sampled from a female donor with papillary thyroid cancer or a benign thyroid nodule (not recorded which). Some clones in this sample may be carry-over from other donors' samples.

This clone occurred many times. The gene calls are TRBV28 and TRBJ1-2; TRBD1 might be the D (6 bases). The length of the CDR3 is 11 residues. CDR1 is MDHEN, CDR2 SYDVKM, per germline. Trimming left V 9 bases short and J 8 bases short, with 13 bases between. In DNA, the CDR3 is TGTGCCAGTTCCACAGGGTACGGCTACACCTTC. It codes for CASSTGYGYTF.

This clone has a count of ten or more. V usage is TRBV19 and J usage is TRBJ1-3, with D tentatively TRBD1 (5 bases). The V gene's germline CDR1 is LNHDA and CDR2 SQIVND (reference sequence). Trimming removed 6 bases from V and 4 bases from J, with 16 bases in between. This CDR3 has 15 amino acids. The chain's CDR3 is CASRRGGDYGNTIYF. CDR3 sequence (DNA): TGTGCCAGTAGGCGCGGGGGGGACTACGGAAACACCATATATTTT.

Remarks on this clone: One base away lies a much larger clone, so this may be a sequencing read error. V is TRBV2 and J is TRBJ2-3; D unresolved. The germline CDR1 and CDR2 sequences are SNHLY and FYNNEI. CDR3 length equals 14 residues. Trimming pared 10 bases from V and 2 bases from J, leaving 16 bases between. DNA for the CDR3: TGTGCCATCCCAAAGGGTTCAGACACAGATACGCAGTATTTT. As protein: CAIPKGSDTDTQYF. Drawing the rest from reference TRBV2 and TRBJ2-3, the complete variable domain is EPEVTQTPSHQVTQMGQEVILRCVPISNHLYFYWYRQILGQKVEFLVSFYNNEISEKSEIFDDQFSVERPDGSNFTLKIRSTKLEDSAMYFCAIPKGSDTDTQYFGPGTRLTVL.

This clone was seen many times. V gene TRBV15 combines with J gene TRBJ1-1, with 10 bases lining up with TRBD1. Germline lookup yields CDR1 LNHNV and CDR2 YYDKDF (reference sequence). Trimming removed 2 bases from V and 8 bases from J; junction bases left unmatched: 8. The CDR3 spans 15 residues. CDR3 in amino acids: CATSRPDRGVGEAFF. As DNA, the CDR3 is TGTGCCACCAGCAGACCGGACAGGGGGGTAGGGGAAGCTTTCTTT. Variable domain in full (rest from reference TRBV15 and TRBJ1-1): DAMVIQNPRYQVTQFGKPVTLSCSQTLNHNVMYWYQQKSSQAPKLLFHYYDKDFNNEADTPDNFQSRRPNTSFCFLDIRSPGLGDTAMYLCATSRPDRGVGEAFFGQGTRLTVV.

This chain uses TRBV28 with TRBJ1-2, with TRBD1 matching over 7 bases. There are 14 residues in the CDR3. Germline CDR1 is MDHEN and CDR2 is SYDVKM. J gave up 5 bases and V 6 bases, and 9 bases lay outside the gene matches. This CDR3 reads CASSRSEGQYGYTF. CDR3 bases: TGTGCCAGCAGCCGTTCTGAGGGACAGTATGGCTACACCTTC.

This clone occurred a few times. A clone one base away is much larger, so this may be a read error. V usage is TRBV2 and J usage is TRBJ2-5; 7 bases align to TRBD2. The CDR3 contains 12 residues. The trim removed 10 bases at V and 8 bases at J, leaving 10 bases unmatched. The germline V gene has CDR1 SNHLY and CDR2 FYNNEI. The CDR3 protein is CATGGGGDTQYF. The CDR3 coding sequence is TGTGCCACCGGCGGGGGAGGGGATACCCAGTACTTC.

This clone was found many times. V and J are TRBV14 and TRBJ2-1, with 9 bases matching TRBD2. The V and J ends lost 2 bases and 2 bases, in that order; junction bases with no gene match: 1. CDR1 is SGHDN, CDR2 FVKESK, per germline. CDR3 size: 15 residues. Written as DNA, the CDR3 is TGTGCCAGCAGCCAACTAGCGGGACCCTACAATGAGCAGTTCTTC. It is translated as CASSQLAGPYNEQFF.

About this clone itself: The junction departs from germline at one end; a sequencing error may be responsible. This rearrangement joins TRBV20-1 to TRBJ2-7; a possible D gene is TRBD1 (6 bases). The CDR3 is made up of 13 amino acids. Germline V lookup: CDR1 DFQATT, CDR2 SNEGSKA (reference sequence). The CDR3 here is CIATSTGIVEQYF. The CDR3 nucleotides are TGCATTGCTACCTCCACAGGGATCGTCGAGCAGTACTTC.

This clone showed up many times. The gene calls are TRBV5-1 and TRBJ2-1; tentatively, D is TRBD2 (6 bases). The CDR3 totals 13 residues. With 0 bases removed from V and 6 bases from J, the gap between germline ends came to 7 bases. CDR1 and CDR2 from the germline V gene are SGHRS and YFSETQ. DNA of the CDR3: TGCGCCAGCAGCTTGGGCGGGACCAATGAGCAGTTCTTC. Translating gives CASSLGGTNEQFF.

This clone appeared many times. The chain employs TRBV19 and TRBJ2-5; 8 nucleotides align to TRBD2. The CDR3 loop spans 14 amino acids. Looked up from germline, CDR1 is LNHDA and CDR2 is SQIVND (reference sequence). V lost 5 bases, J lost 5 bases, and 7 bases stayed unmatched. The CDR3 DNA sequence: TGTGCCAGTAGTGGAAGCGGGAGTACCGAGACCCAGTACTTC. This codes for CASSGSGSTETQYF.

This chain joins TRBV12-3 or TRBV12-4 and TRBJ1-1, with D hard to call. Between the trimmed V and J ends, which lost 3 bases and 4 bases, there was a span of 12 bases. This CDR3 is 14 amino acids long. The chain's CDR3 is CASSFGGGSTEAFF. DNA for the CDR3: TGTGCCAGCAGTTTTGGAGGAGGGAGCACTGAAGCTTTCTTT.

Many counts were recorded for this clone. The J gene is TRBJ2-1, the V gene TRBV4-3, with 8 bases identical to TRBD1. The CDR3 has 15 amino acids. CDR1 and CDR2 from the germline V gene are LGHNA and YSLEER. The J segment lost 7 bases and the V segment lost 4 bases, leaving 9 bases of the junction unmatched. CDR3 nucleotides: TGCGCCAGCAGCCGATACCACGACAGGGGAAATGAGCAGTTCTTC. Translation: CASSRYHDRGNEQFF.

Many counts were recorded for this clone. Other DNA sequences within the sample encode an identical CDR3. V usage is TRBV15 and J usage is TRBJ2-1; 9 nucleotides match TRBD2. V was pared by 1 base and J by 0 bases, with 10 bases of the junction left unmatched. From germline, CDR1 is LNHNV and CDR2 YYDKDF (reference sequence). CDR3 length: 19 amino acids. The CDR3 is CATSRGGSGRGGSYNEQFF. CDR3 in DNA: TGTGCCACCAGCAGAGGGGGTAGCGGGAGAGGAGGCTCCTACAATGAGCAGTTCTTC.

Turning to this clone: This could be a read error, since a much larger clone is one nucleotide away. Other DNA sequences in the same sample also yield this CDR3. The chain uses TRBV19 and TRBJ1-5; 9 positions match TRBD1. J lost 5 bases, V lost 11 bases, and 13 bases had no gene match. The CDR3 loop spans 15 amino acids. In germline, CDR1 is LNHDA, CDR2 SQIVND (reference sequence). The CDR3 spells CAAQEGTGLDQPQHF. CDR3 coding DNA: TGTGCCGCCCAGGAGGGGACAGGGCTAGATCAGCCCCAGCATTTT. Variable domain in full (rest from reference TRBV19 and TRBJ1-5): DGGITQSPKYLFRKEGQNVTLSCEQNLNHDAMYWYRQDPGQGLRLIYYSQIVNDFQKGDIAEGYSVSREKKESFPLTVTSAQKNPTAFYLCAAQEGTGLDQPQHFGDGTRLSIL.

With respect to this clone: This may be a read error: a much more frequent sequence differs by one nucleotide. The chain is built from TRBV9 and TRBJ2-1, with unresolved D. With 4 bases removed from V and 6 bases from J, the gap between germline ends came to 23 bases. Germline V CDR1 and CDR2: SGDLS, YYNGEE. The CDR3 covers 17 residues. The CDR3 sequence: CASSYHLSGPSGNEQFF. CDR3 sequence (DNA): TGTGCCAGCAGCTACCACCTCAGTGGACCTTCGGGCAATGAGCAGTTCTTC.

At least ten counts were recorded for this clone. The rearrangement joins TRBV11-2 to TRBJ1-3, with a possible D match to TRBD1 (5 bases). This CDR3 spans 17 amino acids. Germline V lookup: CDR1 SGHAT, CDR2 FQNNGV. V lost 0 bases and J lost 3, with 15 bases in between. The CDR3 coding sequence is TGTGCCAGCAGCTTAGAAGGCTATAGGGACGATGGAAACACCATATATTTT. Its translation is CASSLEGYRDDGNTIYF.

The chain recombines TRBV28 with TRBJ1-3; D is unresolved. Looked up from germline, CDR1 is MDHEN and CDR2 is SYDVKM. Trimming cost V 3 bases and J 0 bases, with 12 bases left between them. This CDR3 region has 16 residues. The CDR3: CASSFEGLGSGNTIYF. As DNA, the CDR3 is TGTGCCAGCAGTTTTGAGGGATTAGGCTCTGGAAACACCATATATTTT.

Concerning this clone itself: The junction departs from germline at one end; a sequencing error may be responsible. The chain couples TRBV11-2 to TRBJ2-6; TRBD1 is a possible D gene (5 bases). The germline V gene has CDR1 SGHAT and CDR2 FQNNGV. This CDR3 contains 16 residues. CDR3 residues: CASSPWTSSGANVLTF. CDR3 nucleotide sequence: TGTGCCAGCAGCCCCTGGACGTCCTCTGGGGCCAACGTCCTGACCTTC.

This chain uses TRBV24-1 with TRBJ2-7; D assignment may be TRBD1 or TRBD2 (6 bases each). The CDR3 has 20 amino acids. The germline V gene has CDR1 KGHDR and CDR2 SFDVKD. V gave up 0 bases and J gave up 6 bases, with 29 bases separating them. This chain's CDR3 is CATSDLPGALTGKGTSEQYF. DNA of the CDR3: TGTGCCACCAGTGATTTGCCGGGGGCCCTTACAGGGAAGGGTACCTCCGAGCAGTACTTC.

This clone occurred many times. The chain carries TRBV20-1 and TRBJ2-5; 8 bases fit TRBD2. J was trimmed by 5 bases and V by 3 bases; bases with no gene match: 5. The CDR3 contains 13 residues. CDR1 is DFQATT and CDR2 is SNEGSKA in the germline V gene (reference sequence). CDR3 amino acids: CSASYGRVETQYF. The CDR3 DNA is TGCAGTGCTAGCTACGGGAGGGTGGAGACCCAGTACTTC.